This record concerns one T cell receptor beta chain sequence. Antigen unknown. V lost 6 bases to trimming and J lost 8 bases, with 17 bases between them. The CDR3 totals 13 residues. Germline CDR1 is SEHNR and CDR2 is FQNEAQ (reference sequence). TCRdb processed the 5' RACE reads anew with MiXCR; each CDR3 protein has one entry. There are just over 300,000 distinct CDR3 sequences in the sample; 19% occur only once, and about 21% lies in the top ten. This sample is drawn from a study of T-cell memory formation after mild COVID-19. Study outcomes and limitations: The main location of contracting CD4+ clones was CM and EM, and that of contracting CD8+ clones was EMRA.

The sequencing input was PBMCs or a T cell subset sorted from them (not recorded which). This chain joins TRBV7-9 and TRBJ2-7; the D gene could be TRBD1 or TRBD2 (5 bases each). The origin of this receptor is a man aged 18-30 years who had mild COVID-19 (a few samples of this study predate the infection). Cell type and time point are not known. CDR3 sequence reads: CASSLSRGVQQYV. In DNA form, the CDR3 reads TGTGCCAGCAGTCTATCGAGGGGCGTTCAGCAGTACGTC.